Shown below are 15 T cell receptor beta chains from a single sample sequenced in a study of blood T cell repertoires in COVID-19 (dated by TCRdb to the early 2020s). The library was made by the immunoSEQ multiplex PCR assay. TCRdb's version of the immuneACCESS table is confined to in-frame rearrangements and falls short of the full clone set. An unresolved V gene accounts for under half of the shortfall where checked; the remainder is of unknown origin. The sample table shows around 160,000 clones, and 80% to 90% are seen once. The top ten clones comprise about 19% of the sample. Sequencing was done on a sample of peripheral blood. Every receptor here comes from an elderly woman with acute or convalescent COVID-19.

This sequence joins TRBV6-2 or TRBV6-3 and TRBJ2-4; a possible D gene is TRBD1 (5 bases). Trimming pared 2 bases from V and 0 bases from J, leaving 8 bases between. The CDR3 is 15 residues long. Germline CDR1 MNHEY, CDR2 SVGEGT. The CDR3 loop is CASSYPGLAKNIQYF. The CDR3 nucleotides are TGTGCCAGCAGTTACCCAGGGTTAGCCAAAAACATTCAGTACTTC.

The chain uses TRBV5-6 and TRBJ1-2; possible D gene TRBD1, 6 bases. V was trimmed by 5 bases and J by 0 bases, leaving 14 bases between them. The CDR3 extends over 15 amino acids. Germline V gene data show CDR1 as SGHDT and CDR2 as YYEEEE. The CDR3 protein is CASSPTWTANYGYTF. CDR3 in DNA: TGTGCCAGCAGTCCGACCTGGACAGCTAACTATGGCTACACCTTC.

The chain is built from TRBV18 and TRBJ2-6, with D possibly being TRBD1 (6 bases). Trimming removed 2 bases at V and 0 bases at J, with 17 bases between. This CDR3 has 19 residues. Germline V CDR1 and CDR2: KGHSH, LQKENI. The CDR3 loop is CASSPEGQGLVSGANVLTF. DNA of the CDR3: TGTGCCAGCTCACCAGAGGGACAAGGCCTAGTCTCTGGGGCCAACGTCCTGACTTTC.

The V gene is TRBV29-1, the J gene TRBJ2-3, with TRBD2 as a possible D gene (6 bases). V was cut by 2 bases and J by 6 bases, with 6 bases left in between. Looked up from germline, CDR1 is SQVTM and CDR2 is ANQGSEA. There are 11 residues in the CDR3. The CDR3: CSVELADTQYF. The CDR3 DNA reads as TGCAGCGTTGAACTAGCGGATACGCAGTATTTT.

This chain links TRBV7-9 with TRBJ1-5; D gene uncertain. Germline lookup yields CDR1 SEHNR and CDR2 FQNEAQ (reference sequence). This CDR3 contains 16 residues. Between the trimmed V and J ends, which lost 5 bases and 6 bases, there was a span of 20 bases. CDR3 amino acids: CASSPYDISAGQPQHF. The CDR3 nucleotides are TGTGCCAGCAGCCCCTATGACATATCTGCGGGTCAGCCCCAGCATTTT.

This rearrangement joins TRBV5-8 to TRBJ2-5; D might be TRBD2 (6 bases). Germline CDR1 reads SGHTS; CDR2 reads YDEGEE. V was clipped by 7 bases and J by 1 base, with 20 bases between them. This CDR3 comprises 16 residues. CDR3 bases: TGTGCCAGCCGGCGGGGATTGGTCCATTCCCAAGAGACCCAGTACTTC. It encodes CASRRGLVHSQETQYF.

The rearrangement links TRBV7-9 to TRBJ2-7, with D possibly being TRBD2 (5 bases). The CDR3 has 16 amino acids. Germline V gene sequence: CDR1 SEHNR, CDR2 FQNEAQ (reference sequence). The V and J ends lost 2 bases and 1 base respectively, with 15 bases between them. The CDR3, as DNA: TGTGCCAGCAGCTTATCCGTCGTGAGCGGATCCTACGAGCAGTACTTC. Amino acids: CASSLSVVSGSYEQYF.

V usage is TRBV9 and J usage is TRBJ1-2, with a possible D match to TRBD1 (6 bases). The germline V gene has CDR1 SGDLS and CDR2 YYNGEE. Trimming took off 3 bases at V and 8 bases at J, with 17 bases between the two ends. The CDR3 is 14 amino acids. The CDR3 protein is CASSADTGNEGYTF. The CDR3 DNA reads TGTGCCAGCAGCGCCGACACAGGGAACGAAGGCTACACCTTC. Variable domain in full (rest from reference TRBV9 and TRBJ1-2): DSGVTQTPKHLITATGQRVTLRCSPRSGDLSVYWYQQSLDQGLQFLIQYYNGEERAKGNILERFSAQQFPDLHSELNLSSLELGDSALYFCASSADTGNEGYTFGSGTRLTVV.

This clone came up once. The chain joins TRBV30 to TRBJ1-5, with TRBD1 identical over 7 bases. CDR1 GTSNPN and CDR2 SVGIG come from the germline V gene (reference sequence). Trimming cost V 1 base and J 6 bases; bases outside gene matches: 6. The length of the CDR3 is 14 residues. CDR3 amino acids: CAWSGDRRGQPQHF. The CDR3 region has the DNA TGTGCCTGGAGTGGGGACAGAAGGGGTCAGCCCCAGCATTTT.

The chain has TRBV7-9 and TRBJ1-2; TRBD1 matches 8 bases. Germline CDR1 SEHNR, CDR2 FQNEAQ (reference sequence). The CDR3 is 15 residues long. The V and J ends lost 0 bases and 5 bases, in that order; junction bases with no gene match: 5. The CDR3: CASSLAGQGPYGYTF. The CDR3 coding sequence is TGTGCCAGCAGCTTAGCCGGACAGGGACCTTATGGCTACACCTTC.

This rearrangement joins TRBV2 to TRBJ1-4; a possible D gene is TRBD1 (5 bases). CDR1 is SNHLY, CDR2 FYNNEI, per germline. V was pared by 3 bases and J by 10 bases, with 15 bases between. The CDR3 has 14 amino acids. The CDR3 DNA reads TGTGCCAGCAGTGAGGGGGGGAGAGTCGGAAAACTGTTTTTT. This sequence encodes CASSEGGRVGKLFF.

The rearrangement uses TRBV10-3 and TRBJ1-2; no clear D gene. The V gene lost 2 bases and the J gene lost 5 bases, with 9 bases spanning the gap. There are 13 residues in the CDR3. Germline CDR1 reads ENHRY; CDR2 reads SYGVKD. The CDR3 DNA reads as TGTGCCATCAGTGAGACGTCAGATTATGGCTACACCTTC. Translated: CAISETSDYGYTF.

The chain links TRBV7-6 to TRBJ1-4; tentative D call: TRBD1 (6 bases). Germline CDR1 SGHVS, CDR2 FNYEAQ. V lost 5 bases and J lost 6, with 13 bases in between. The CDR3 is made up of 14 amino acids. Written as DNA, the CDR3 is TGTGCCAGCAGCCCAGGGGCTTACGATGAAAAACTGTTTTTT. Translated: CASSPGAYDEKLFF.

The rearrangement joins TRBV28 to TRBJ1-3; D might be TRBD1 (5 bases). This CDR3 is built from 16 residues. From germline, CDR1 is MDHEN and CDR2 SYDVKM. Trimming pared 4 bases from V and 1 base from J, leaving 14 bases between. The CDR3 sequence is CASSSPGRFSGNTIYF. Here the CDR3 DNA reads TGTGCCAGCAGTTCCCCAGGGAGGTTTTCTGGAAACACCATATATTTT.

This rearrangement joins TRBV27 to TRBJ2-5; no clear D gene. From germline, CDR1 is MNHEY and CDR2 SMNVEV (reference sequence). There are 15 residues in the CDR3. The V end lost 2 bases, the J end lost 5 bases, and 15 bases lay between the germline ends. The CDR3: CASSLDGRGRETQYF. The CDR3 nucleotides read TGTGCCAGCAGTTTAGACGGTCGAGGAAGGGAGACCCAGTACTTC.